This TCR beta chain was observed in a study of response to subunit inactivated influenza vaccine. Study-wide results and limits: The study's authors posited that every seasonal influenza vaccination enlists few new T cells.

This clonotype appeared a few times. No antigen is known for it. TCRdb analysed the RT-PCR reads with MiXCR anew, one entry per CDR3 protein. The data show 500,000 to 600,000 distinct CDR3 sequences, around 13% seen once. This sequence was found in a man between 45 and 60 years old who received an inactivated influenza vaccine. Specimen: PBMCs from blood, collected 11 to 12 days after vaccination.

The CDR3 DNA sequence: TGTGCCAGCAGTTTAGAAACTGACCCCGGGGAGCTGTTTTTT. Translating gives CASSLETDPGELFF. The chain carries TRBV12-3 or TRBV12-4 and TRBJ2-2, with D uncertain. The CDR3 is made up of 14 amino acids. V lost 1 base and J 6 bases, leaving 9 bases between the germline ends.